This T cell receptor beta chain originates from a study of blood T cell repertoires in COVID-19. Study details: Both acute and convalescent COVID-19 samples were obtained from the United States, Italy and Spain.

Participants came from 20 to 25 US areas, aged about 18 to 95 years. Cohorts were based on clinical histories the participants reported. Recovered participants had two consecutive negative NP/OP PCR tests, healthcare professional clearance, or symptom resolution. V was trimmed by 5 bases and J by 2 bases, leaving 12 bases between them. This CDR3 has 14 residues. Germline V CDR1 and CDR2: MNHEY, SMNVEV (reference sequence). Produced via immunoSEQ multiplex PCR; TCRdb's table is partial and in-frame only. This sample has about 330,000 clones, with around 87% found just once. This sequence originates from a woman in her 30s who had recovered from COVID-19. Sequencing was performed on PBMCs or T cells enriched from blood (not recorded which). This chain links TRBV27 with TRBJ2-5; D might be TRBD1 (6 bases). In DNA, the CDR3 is TGTGCCAGCAGTCTAAACAGGGTTCAAGAGACCCAGTACTTC. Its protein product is CASSLNRVQETQYF.